This T cell receptor beta chain was obtained from a study of T-cell memory formation after mild COVID-19. Whole-study context: TCR clusters were mostly confined to one donor each.

5'RACE primed from the constant segment yielded TCR alpha and TCR beta cDNA libraries bearing sample barcodes and UMIs. TCRdb re-analysed the 5' RACE reads in MiXCR, keeping a single row per CDR3 protein. Of about 250,000 distinct CDR3 sequences listed, about 16% were seen once; the top ten hold 2.1%. After removal of 4 bases from V and 10 bases from J, the junction contained 10 bases not matched to a gene. The CDR3 is 15 residues long. The V gene's germline CDR1 is SGHTA and CDR2 FQGNSA. Study-wide results and caveats: Shrinking CD4+ clones resided mostly in CM and EM, and CD8+ ones in EMRA.

Turning to this clonotype: Its antigen is currently unknown.

The V gene is TRBV7-2, the J gene TRBJ2-1, with TRBD1 matching over 10 bases. This receptor was obtained from an adult woman who had mild COVID-19 (a few samples of this study predate the infection). Cell type and time point are not known. Sequenced: PBMCs or a T cell subset sorted from them (not recorded which). The CDR3 loop is CASSSGPGTGVEQFF. CDR3 nucleotides: TGTGCCAGCAGCTCCGGTCCCGGGACAGGGGTGGAGCAGTTCTTC.